Sequencing of this TCR beta chain was carried out in a study of blood T cell repertoires in COVID-19. Overall study context: Some COVID-19 samples were acute and others convalescent; all came from the United States, Italy and Spain. Sample material is recorded as cDNA or gDNA derived from T cells, B-cell-depleted T cells, or PBMCs.

Per the authors' pipeline: Estimation of nucleated cell counts relied on the amplification of reference gene primers. Data came from immunoSEQ multiplex PCR; TCRdb stores just in-frame clones and leaves some out. V and J calls and clone size are copied from that table; D and trimming were computed from the DNA. The sample holds some 190,000 clones, about 85% seen once. CDR3 length equals 13 residues. Germline CDR1 reads MNHEY; CDR2 reads SVGEGT. V trimming: 5 bases; J trimming: 3 bases; junction bases outside the gene matches: 2. This TCR was sampled from a woman aged 55-70 years with acute or convalescent COVID-19. Material: peripheral blood. The gene calls are TRBV6-2 or TRBV6-3 and TRBJ2-7, with 9 bases fitting TRBD1. Written as DNA, the CDR3 is TGTGCCAGCAGTGCGACAGGGGGCTACGAGCAGTACGTC. It codes for CASSATGGYEQYV.